This is a list of T cell receptor beta chains from one sample in a study of cytomegalovirus exposure and HLA in healthy donors. Using immunoSEQ multiplex PCR, the repertoire was profiled, and TCRdb retains in-frame clones only, with some absent. The data show roughly 190,000 clones, 70% to 85% seen once. Sequenced material: PBMCs. Source of these receptors: a man in his forties or fifties in good health and CMV-seropositive. Each CDR3 is given with its conserved first and last residue. The order of the fields is V gene, clone size, J gene, D gene, CDR3 protein, CDR3 DNA. The D gene is left open where the match is weak. A clone size is listed for some rows: how often the clone was seen (once, few, many), or a class if it is expanded.

TRBV28	NA	TRBJ2-1	TRBD1	CASSAHGTGPYNEQFF	TGTGCCAGCAGTGCCCATGGGACAGGGCCCTACAATGAGCAGTTCTTC
TRBV7-9	NA	TRBJ2-7	NA	CASSLVRGSYEQYF	TGTGCCAGCAGCTTAGTTCGGGGGTCCTACGAGCAGTACTTC
TRBV7-6	NA	TRBJ2-4	TRBD2	CASSLAIGVKRGPLYF	TGTGCCAGCAGCTTAGCCATCGGGGTAAAGCGGGGGCCTCTGTACTTC
TRBV18	NA	TRBJ1-2	NA	CASSRAGGEGYTF	TGTGCCAGCTCACGGGCTGGGGGGGAGGGCTACACCTTC
TRBV7-9	NA	TRBJ1-4	NA	CASSNVGRVVEKLFF	TGTGCCAGCAGCAACGTGGGCAGGGTGGTTGAAAAACTGTTTTTT
TRBV30	NA	TRBJ2-7	TRBD1	CAWPPRDRPYEQYF	TGTGCCTGGCCGCCCCGGGACAGGCCCTACGAGCAGTACTTC
TRBV2	NA	TRBJ2-6	NA	CASSASGVSGANVLTF	TGTGCCAGCAGTGCCTCAGGTGTCTCTGGGGCCAACGTCCTGACTTTC
TRBV5-1	NA	TRBJ1-5	NA	CASSLGGHGNQPQHF	TGCGCCAGCAGCTTAGGGGGACATGGCAATCAGCCCCAGCATTTT
TRBV28	once	TRBJ1-4	TRBD1	CASSSPTRTGGNEKLFF	TGTGCCAGCAGTTCCCCGACCAGGACAGGGGGGAATGAAAAACTGTTTTTT
TRBV6-1	NA	TRBJ1-5	NA	CASSGQRQVNQPQHF	TGTGCCAGCAGTGGCCAAAGACAGGTCAATCAGCCCCAGCATTTT
TRBV27	NA	TRBJ1-2	TRBD1	CASSSNRDRDLYGYTF	TGTGCCAGCAGTAGTAACCGCGACAGGGACCTTTATGGCTACACCTTC
TRBV29-1	NA	TRBJ2-3	NA	CSGEESTDTQYF	TGCAGCGGCGAGGAGAGCACAGATACGCAGTATTTT
TRBV19	few	TRBJ1-2	TRBD1	CASSIFRDRDYTF	TGTGCCAGTAGTATCTTTCGGGACAGGGATTACACCTTC
TRBV7-8	NA	TRBJ2-7	TRBD1	CASSTGQRGSEQYF	TGTGCCAGCAGCACGGGACAGCGAGGGTCCGAGCAGTACTTC
TRBV11-2	NA	TRBJ2-1	NA	CASSFGGESSYNEQFF	TGTGCCAGCAGCTTCGGCGGGGAAAGCTCCTACAATGAGCAGTTCTTC
TRBV7-3	few	TRBJ2-3	TRBD2	CASSPRGADTDTQYF	TGTGCCAGCAGCCCGCGGGGGGCGGACACAGATACGCAGTATTTT
TRBV10-2	once	TRBJ1-1	NA	CASSDPGHKAFF	TGCGCCAGCAGCGATCCGGGACATAAAGCTTTCTTT
TRBV19	NA	TRBJ1-2	TRBD1	CASGDRDRVGSYTF	TGTGCCAGTGGAGACCGGGACAGGGTTGGAAGCTACACCTTC